One sample yielded the 13 T cell receptor beta chains listed below, sequenced in a study of blood T cell repertoires in COVID-19. The assay was immunoSEQ multiplex PCR, and TCRdb's table has in-frame clones only and misses some. This repertoire shows approximately 300,000 clones, about nine tenths found once; its top ten account for 2.6%. Sequences were obtained from PBMCs or T cells enriched from blood (not recorded which). Receptors were obtained from a man aged 55 to 70 who had recovered from COVID-19.

The genes are TRBV6-6 and TRBJ2-7, with 8 bases that match TRBD1. CDR1 and CDR2 from the germline V gene are MNHNY and SVGAGI (reference sequence). Trimming at V came to 7 bases and at J to 2 bases, leaving 7 bases not matched to a gene. The CDR3 sequence is 14 residues long. CDR3 bases: TGTGCCAGCAACCCCCAGGGGGCCACCTACGAGCAGTACTTC. Protein: CASNPQGATYEQYF.

This chain connects TRBV7-3 to TRBJ2-3; D may be TRBD2 (6 bases). Trimming shortened V by 5 bases and J by 8 bases, and 14 bases separated the two germline ends. CDR1 and CDR2 from the germline V gene are SGHTA and FQGTGA. CDR3 size: 13 residues. CDR3 DNA sequence: TGTGCCAGCAGCGGGGGGACGGTCGGTACGCAGTATTTT. Translated: CASSGGTVGTQYF.

The chain uses TRBV9 and TRBJ2-5; D not certain. The V end was cut by 0 bases, the J end by 3 bases, with 6 bases between. Germline V gene data show CDR1 as SGDLS and CDR2 as YYNGEE. This CDR3 has 13 amino acids. For the CDR3, the DNA is TGTGCCAGCAGCGTAGGGTCAGAAGAGACCCAGTACTTC. This translates into CASSVGSEETQYF.

The chain links TRBV10-1 to TRBJ1-1; maybe TRBD1 (5 bases). CDR1 is WNHNN and CDR2 is SYGVQD in the germline V gene (reference sequence). This CDR3 has 13 residues. The ends were cut back, 7 bases at V and 5 bases at J, with 14 bases in the middle. CDR3 in amino acids: CASTDSLGTEAFF. CDR3 DNA sequence: TGCGCCAGCACCGACAGTCTGGGGACTGAAGCTTTCTTT.

V usage is TRBV7-6 and J usage is TRBJ2-7, with D hard to call. CDR1 is SGHVS, CDR2 FNYEAQ, per germline. Trimming stripped 5 bases from V and 0 bases from J, with 2 bases between. The length of the CDR3 is 11 residues. The CDR3 nucleotides read TGTGCCAGCAGCCGCTCCTACGAGCAGTACTTC. Amino acids: CASSRSYEQYF.

The V call is TRBV3-1 (or the pseudogene TRBV3-2), the J call TRBJ1-1, with TRBD1 as a possible D gene (5 bases). The germline V gene has CDR1 LGHDT and CDR2 YNNKEL (reference sequence). V dropped 0 bases and J dropped 10 bases, with 12 bases sitting between them. This CDR3 comprises 13 residues. The CDR3 nucleotides read TGTGCCAGCAGCCAAGATAGGGGATCACTAGCTTTCTTT. It is translated as CASSQDRGSLAFF.

The chain couples TRBV7-9 to TRBJ1-5; D not certain. The length of the CDR3 is 12 residues. Germline lookup yields CDR1 SEHNR and CDR2 FQNEAQ (reference sequence). The V end lost 5 bases, the J end lost 4 bases, and 6 bases lay between the germline ends. This CDR3 reads CASSQQNQPQHF. For the CDR3, the DNA is TGTGCCAGCAGCCAACAGAATCAGCCCCAGCATTTT.

This chain joins TRBV5-1 and TRBJ2-1; 12 positions agree with TRBD2. The CDR3 has 17 amino acids. Per germline, CDR1 SGHRS and CDR2 YFSETQ. V gave up 3 bases and J gave up 2 bases; unmatched junction bases: 6. CDR3 coding DNA: TGCGCCAGCAGCTGGGGGACTAGCGGGTGGCCCTACAATGAGCAGTTCTTC. Translating gives CASSWGTSGWPYNEQFF.

V and J are TRBV2 and TRBJ1-4; D perhaps matches TRBD1 (5 bases). CDR3 length: 21 residues. Trimming stripped 2 bases from V and 1 base from J, with 26 bases between. Germline V gene lookup returns CDR1 SNHLY and CDR2 FYNNEI. The DNA for the CDR3 is TGTGCCAGCAGTGAATGGGGGAGGTACCACACAAGCTCGGGAACTAATGAAAAACTGTTTTTT. Residues: CASSEWGRYHTSSGTNEKLFF.

The chain couples TRBV18 to TRBJ1-6, with TRBD1 matching over 8 bases. This CDR3 has 17 amino acids. Trimming at V came to 4 bases and at J to 4 bases, leaving 9 bases not matched to a gene. Looked up from germline, CDR1 is KGHSH and CDR2 is LQKENI. The CDR3: CASSQTSGGGYNSPLHF. In nucleotides, the CDR3 is TGTGCCAGCTCACAAACTTCAGGGGGCGGTTATAATTCACCCCTCCACTTT.

This chain links TRBV30 with TRBJ1-5; 7 bases fit TRBD1. In germline, CDR1 is GTSNPN, CDR2 SVGIG (reference sequence). This CDR3 comprises 13 residues. Germline trimming cut 0 bases from V and 7 bases from J; bases unmatched to any gene: 3. CDR3: CAWSVQGWQPQHF. The CDR3 bases are TGTGCCTGGAGTGTACAGGGGTGGCAGCCCCAGCATTTT.

The count of this clone is one. The chain has TRBV30 and TRBJ2-3; TRBD2 might be the D (5 bases). Germline CDR1 is GTSNPN and CDR2 is SVGIG (reference sequence). Trimming removed 4 bases at V and 4 bases at J, with 15 bases between. The CDR3 is 14 amino acids. Here the CDR3 reads CAWKRVAPPDTQYF. The CDR3 DNA reads as TGTGCCTGGAAGAGGGTAGCCCCCCCAGATACGCAGTATTTT.

This rearrangement joins TRBV30 to TRBJ2-1, with TRBD2 matching over 10 bases. J was trimmed by 1 base and V by 8 bases; bases with no gene match: 14. Germline CDR1 and CDR2: GTSNPN and SVGIG (reference sequence). The CDR3 spans 17 residues. CDR3 in DNA: TGTGCCGGGGCATCAAGCGGGAGGGGGAGGTCCTACAATGAGCAGTTCTTC. Translated, it gives CAGASSGRGRSYNEQFF. The whole variable domain, remainder taken from reference TRBV30 and TRBJ2-1, is SQTIHQWPATLVQPVGSPLSLECTVEGTSNPNLYWYRQAAGRGLQLLFYSVGIGQISSEVPQNLSASRPQDRQFILSSKKLLLSDSGFYLCAGASSGRGRSYNEQFFGPGTRLTVL.